The 8 T cell receptor beta chains below all came from one sample that was sequenced in a study of T cells in Graves' hyperthyroidism and ophthalmopathy. Amplification of TCR beta CDR3 regions used RNA as the template. First-round RT-PCR targeting the TCR CDR3 was performed with the HTBI primer set. TCRdb independently ran MiXCR on the multiplex PCR reads; one entry per CDR3 protein. The sample lists some 370,000 distinct CDR3 sequences; roughly 17% were seen once. Sequencing was carried out using blood. The source of these receptors is a woman in her twenties or thirties with Graves' hyperthyroidism that later progressed to Graves' ophthalmopathy.

This clonotype has ten or more counts. The chain employs TRBV2 and TRBJ1-5; D not resolved. The CDR3 extends over 14 amino acids. V gave up 6 bases and J gave up 3 bases, with 12 bases separating them. Per the germline V gene, CDR1 is SNHLY and CDR2 is FYNNEI. The CDR3 loop reads CASRDFSNNQPQHF. The CDR3 bases are TGTGCCAGCAGAGACTTCAGTAACAATCAGCCCCAGCATTTT.

In its sample, this clonotype was seen a few times. J is TRBJ2-5 and V is TRBV4-1; TRBD2 aligns across 13 bases. This CDR3 is 18 amino acids long. J was trimmed by 2 bases and V by 1 base; bases with no gene match: 7. From germline, CDR1 is MGHRA and CDR2 YSYEKL. CDR3 in amino acids: CASSQGRTSGGPQETQYF. The CDR3 nucleotides are TGCGCCAGCAGCCAAGGGCGGACTAGCGGGGGCCCACAAGAGACCCAGTACTTC.

This clonotype was seen repeatedly, ten times or more. The rearrangement uses TRBV7-3 and TRBJ2-5; 8 bases fit TRBD2. CDR1 and CDR2 (germline): SGHTA, FQGTGA. J was trimmed by 3 bases and V by 2 bases; bases with no gene match: 5. The CDR3 covers 15 residues. The CDR3, as DNA: TGTGCCAGCAGCTTAGGCGGGAGGAGGGAAGAGACCCAGTACTTC. This translates into CASSLGGRREETQYF.

This chain links TRBV28 with TRBJ1-5; D is ambiguous. From germline, CDR1 is MDHEN and CDR2 SYDVKM. Trimming shortened V by 4 bases and J by 4 bases, and 8 bases separated the two germline ends. The CDR3 has 13 amino acids. The CDR3 bases are TGTGCCAGCAGTTGGGATTATAATCAGCCCCAGCATTTT. Translated: CASSWDYNQPQHF.

This clonotype was seen only a few times. The chain couples TRBV14 to TRBJ2-7; either TRBD1 or TRBD2 may supply D (5 bases each). The CDR3 is 17 residues long. CDR1 is SGHDN, CDR2 FVKESK, per germline. V was clipped by 0 bases and J by 0 bases, with 15 bases between them. CDR3 sequence: CASSQDNVPGTSYEQYF. The CDR3 coding sequence is TGTGCCAGCAGCCAAGATAATGTTCCAGGGACCTCCTACGAGCAGTACTTC.

This clonotype was seen repeatedly, ten times or more. This chain connects TRBV2 to TRBJ2-1; the D is unclear. V dropped 4 bases and J dropped 4 bases, with 5 bases sitting between them. The CDR3 runs 12 residues. The germline V gene has CDR1 SNHLY and CDR2 FYNNEI. The CDR3 is CASSVGYNEQFF. The CDR3 bases are TGTGCCAGCAGTGTAGGATACAATGAGCAGTTCTTC.

This clonotype turned up a few times. The rearrangement links TRBV9 to TRBJ1-1; unclear D gene. The germline V gene encodes CDR1 SGDLS and CDR2 YYNGEE. V shed 0 bases and J shed 4 bases, with 10 bases lying between them. The CDR3 length is 14 residues. The CDR3 DNA reads as TGTGCCAGCAGCGTAGGGGGTACCGGCACTGAAGCTTTCTTT. As protein: CASSVGGTGTEAFF. Based on the CDR3 plus reference TRBV9 and TRBJ1-1, the full variable domain is DSGVTQTPKHLITATGQRVTLRCSPRSGDLSVYWYQQSLDQGLQFLIQYYNGEERAKGNILERFSAQQFPDLHSELNLSSLELGDSALYFCASSVGGTGTEAFFGQGTRLTVV.

This clonotype was observed many times. The chain carries TRBV7-8 and TRBJ1-1; no clear D. CDR1 SGHVS and CDR2 FQNEAQ come from the germline V gene. The V and J ends lost 1 base and 0 bases respectively, with 9 bases between them. This CDR3 region has 15 residues. CDR3 DNA: TGTGCCAGCAGCTTAGACAGCATTATGAACACTGAAGCTTTCTTT. Encoded protein: CASSLDSIMNTEAFF.